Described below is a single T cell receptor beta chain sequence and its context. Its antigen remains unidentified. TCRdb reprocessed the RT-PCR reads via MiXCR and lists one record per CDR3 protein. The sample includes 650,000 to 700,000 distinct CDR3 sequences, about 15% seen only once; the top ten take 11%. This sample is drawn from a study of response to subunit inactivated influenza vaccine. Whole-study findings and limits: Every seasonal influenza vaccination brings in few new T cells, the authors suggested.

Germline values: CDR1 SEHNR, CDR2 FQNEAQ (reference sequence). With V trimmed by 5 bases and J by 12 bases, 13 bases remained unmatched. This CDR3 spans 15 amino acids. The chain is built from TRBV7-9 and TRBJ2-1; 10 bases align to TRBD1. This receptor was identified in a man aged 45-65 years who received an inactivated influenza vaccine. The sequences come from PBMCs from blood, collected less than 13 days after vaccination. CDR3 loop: CASSGGDRGPLAQFF. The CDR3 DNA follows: TGTGCCAGCAGCGGAGGGGACAGGGGCCCATTGGCGCAGTTCTTC.